A selection of T cell receptor beta chains follows, all from one sample in a study of siplizumab effects on memory and regulatory T cells. Sequencing was performed with immunoSEQ multiplex PCR; in TCRdb, only in-frame clones are kept and a portion is missing. The sample carries about 82,000 clones, approximately 88% recorded once. The sequencing sample was made of Tregs sorted from blood. The receptors come from a human donor in good health. Both conserved end residues are part of each CDR3. D genes are given only for firm matches. Only some rows state a clone size, as once, few, many or a class for expanded clones.

v_gene	j_gene	abundance	d_gene	CDR3nt	CDR3aa
TRBV6-5	TRBJ1-1	-	-	TGTGCCAGCAGTTGGACAGCCATGAACACTGAAGCTTTCTTT	CASSWTAMNTEAFF
TRBV18	TRBJ2-7	once	-	TGTGCCAGCTCACGCAGACAGCTGACATCCTCCTACGAGCAGTACTTC	CASSRRQLTSSYEQYF
TRBV19	TRBJ2-5	-	-	TGTGCCAGTAGGGGGGAAGCCGGGGAGACCCAGTACTTC	CASRGEAGETQYF
TRBV19	TRBJ2-7	-	TRBD1	TGTGCCAGTAGTGGCCTTGGACAGGCCTCCTACGAGCAGTACTTC	CASSGLGQASYEQYF
TRBV9	TRBJ2-7	-	-	TGTGCCAGCAGCGTAGTTAGGACAGACTTCTCCTACGAGCAGTACTTC	CASSVVRTDFSYEQYF
TRBV4-1	TRBJ2-7	-	-	TGCGCCAGCAGCCCAGGCTCCTACGAGCAGTACTTC	CASSPGSYEQYF
TRBV11-1	TRBJ2-3	once	TRBD2	TGTGCCAGCAGCTTAGCTTTTGCGCTAGCGGGGGCCCCAGATACGCAGTATTTT	CASSLAFALAGAPDTQYF
TRBV5-5	TRBJ1-1	-	-	TGTGCCAGCAGCTTGGTGAAGGGAATAATAACTGAAGCTTTCTTT	CASSLVKGIITEAFF
TRBV4-1	TRBJ1-2	-	-	TGCGCCAGCAGCCTTCCAGGGGCCAATAACTATGGCTACACCTTC	CASSLPGANNYGYTF
TRBV5-4	TRBJ2-2	once	-	TGTGCCAGCAGTTCGAGACAGATTAACACCGGGGAGCTGTTTTTT	CASSSRQINTGELFF
TRBV6-5	TRBJ1-2	-	TRBD1	TGTGCCAGCAGGGGGGGGGACAGATATGGCTACACCTTC	CASRGGDRYGYTF
TRBV28	TRBJ2-7	-	TRBD1	TGTGCCAGCAGTTTCTTTGGGACAGGTATTTCCTACGAGCAGTACTTC	CASSFFGTGISYEQYF
TRBV5-1	TRBJ2-2	-	-	TGCGCCAGCAAAAGTATAAGCACCGGGGAGCTGTTTTTT	CASKSISTGELFF
TRBV7-8	TRBJ2-7	-	-	TGTGCCAGCAGCTTATCCCCGACAGTCTACGAGCAGTACTTC	CASSLSPTVYEQYF
TRBV6-5	TRBJ2-2	-	-	TGTGCCAGCAGCCCGAACACCGGGGAGCTGTTTTTT	CASSPNTGELFF
TRBV6-5	TRBJ2-7	once	-	TGTGCCAGCAGTCAGGAGGGGGCCAACTACGAGCAGTACTTC	CASSQEGANYEQYF
TRBV5-4	TRBJ1-2	-	TRBD1	TGTGCCAGCAGCCGGGACAGGGTCGGTCATGGCTACACCTTC	CASSRDRVGHGYTF
TRBV7-9	TRBJ2-2	once	-	TGTGCCAGCAGCTTAGCAATAGGGTCCGGGGAGCTGTTTTTT	CASSLAIGSGELFF